The 10 T cell receptor beta chains below were found in one sample sequenced in a study of shared clonotypes between healthy human individuals. The table came from immunoSEQ multiplex PCR; TCRdb's copy has only in-frame clones and leaves some out. The sample has 950,000 to 1,300,000 clones, about 75% seen once. Sequencing input: memory CD4+ T cells sorted from blood. Subset specified: CD45RA-negative fraction. The receptors originated from a man between 18 and 35 years old in good health.

The chain joins TRBV5-1 to TRBJ1-1; D may be TRBD1 (5 bases). V lost 2 bases and J lost 0, with 11 bases in between. The CDR3 spans 15 residues. Germline loops: CDR1 SGHRS, CDR2 YFSETQ. CDR3 in amino acids: CASSLSGLLNTEAFF. DNA for the CDR3: TGCGCCAGCAGCTTATCGGGGCTCCTGAACACTGAAGCTTTCTTT.

The chain is built from TRBV6-5 and TRBJ2-7; 11 bases match TRBD2. The CDR3 has 16 residues. Germline values: CDR1 MNHEY, CDR2 SVGAGI. Losses at the gene ends were 3 bases for V and 3 bases for J; bases not matched to a gene: 7. The CDR3 DNA reads as TGTGCCAGCAGTTATAAACCCACTAGCGGGAGCTACGAGCAGTACTTC. Translation gives CASSYKPTSGSYEQYF.

The V gene is TRBV10-3, the J gene TRBJ1-2; D might be TRBD1 (5 bases). V was trimmed by 6 bases and J by 8 bases, leaving 13 bases between them. This CDR3 is built from 12 residues. Germline CDR1 is ENHRY and CDR2 is SYGVKD. The CDR3 coding sequence is TGTGCCATCAGCTCCGGGACGAGAGGCTACACCTTC. Translation: CAISSGTRGYTF.

This chain connects TRBV6-5 to TRBJ2-5, with 7 bases fitting TRBD1. Germline V gene sequence: CDR1 MNHEY, CDR2 SVGAGI. V shed 6 bases and J 11 bases; nucleotides not matched to a gene: 12. CDR3 length: 13 residues. For the CDR3, the DNA is TGTGCCAGCAGCCCCGAGGGAGACAGGGCTCAGTACTTC. It encodes CASSPEGDRAQYF.

The rearrangement joins TRBV20-1 to TRBJ2-7; no definite D call. The CDR3 spans 11 residues. The germline gives CDR1 DFQATT, CDR2 SNEGSKA (reference sequence). V lost 5 bases, J lost 7 bases, and 12 bases lay in between. Written as DNA, the CDR3 is TGCAGTGCTCGGTATCATCAAGAGCAGTACTTC. It is translated as CSARYHQEQYF.

This clone was counted a few times. The chain carries TRBV6-6 and TRBJ1-3; D ambiguous. Trimming took 5 bases from V and 0 from J, leaving 14 bases between them. The CDR3 is 16 residues long. Germline V lookup: CDR1 MNHNY, CDR2 SVGAGI (reference sequence). Here the CDR3 reads CASSLKTSRSGNTIYF. DNA for the CDR3: TGTGCCAGCAGTCTAAAGACATCCCGCTCTGGAAACACCATATATTTT.

This clone occurred a few times. V is TRBV9 and J is TRBJ2-1; 9 bases are a match to TRBD2. V shed 3 bases and J 4 bases; nucleotides not matched to a gene: 8. The germline CDR1 and CDR2 sequences are SGDLS and YYNGEE. The CDR3 consists of 16 residues. This CDR3 reads CASSAQLRGGYNEQFF. CDR3 in DNA: TGTGCCAGCAGCGCCCAACTGCGGGGGGGTTACAATGAGCAGTTCTTC.

The chain joins TRBV18 to TRBJ1-3, with 8 nucleotides matching TRBD1. J lost 4 bases, V lost 5 bases, and 7 bases had no gene match. Germline V gives CDR1 KGHSH, CDR2 LQKENI. The CDR3 covers 15 residues. CDR3 residues: CASSADRGHGNTIYF. Here the CDR3 DNA reads TGTGCCAGCTCAGCTGACAGGGGCCACGGAAACACCATATATTTT.

In the case of this clone: Distinct nucleotide sequences in the sample also encode this CDR3. The gene calls are TRBV19 and TRBJ2-6; D is uncertain. CDR1 and CDR2 (germline): LNHDA, SQIVND (reference sequence). The CDR3 runs 15 residues. Between the trimmed V and J ends, which lost 2 bases and 0 bases, there was a span of 5 bases. The DNA of the CDR3 is TGTGCCAGTAGTATACTGGGCTCTGGGGCCAACGTCCTGACTTTC. Protein: CASSILGSGANVLTF.

This clone was counted a few times. V and J are TRBV30 and TRBJ1-4; D is ambiguous. The CDR3 totals 13 residues. V shed 0 bases and J shed 8 bases, with 10 bases lying between them. Germline loops: CDR1 GTSNPN, CDR2 SVGIG (reference sequence). CDR3 nucleotide sequence: TGTGCCTGGAGTGTAACCTTGGGAGAAAAACTGTTTTTT. Encoded protein: CAWSVTLGEKLFF.